One and the same sample provided the 5 T cell receptor beta chains below, sequenced in a study of radiotherapy plus CTLA-4 blockade in lung cancer. This table comes from immunoSEQ multiplex PCR, and its TCRdb copy is limited to in-frame clones, with some not included. The repertoire holds some 110,000 clones, 70% to 85% seen once, with 3.3% in the top ten. Sequences were derived from peripheral blood, sampled from a patient treated with radiotherapy plus ipilimumab. All receptors come from a human donor with non-small cell lung cancer that progressed on radiotherapy plus ipilimumab. Some clones in this sample may be carry-over from other donors' samples.

The chain is built from TRBV7-9 and TRBJ2-1; no clear D. Germline CDR1 and CDR2: SEHNR and FQNEAQ (reference sequence). V lost 4 bases and J lost 1, with 8 bases in between. The CDR3 spans 14 residues. The CDR3 DNA reads as TGTGCCAGCAGCTCCCCGCGATCCTACAATGAGCAGTTCTTC. It encodes CASSSPRSYNEQFF.

The chain is built from TRBV30 and TRBJ1-6, with D perhaps matching TRBD1 (5 bases). Germline V gene lookup returns CDR1 GTSNPN and CDR2 SVGIG (reference sequence). V shed 4 bases and J shed 6 bases, with 10 bases lying between them. The CDR3 has 13 amino acids. The CDR3 coding sequence is TGTGCCTGGACAATTGGGGGTAATTCACCCCTCCACTTT. This sequence encodes CAWTIGGNSPLHF.

The chain is built from TRBV11-1 and TRBJ2-7; tentatively, D is TRBD1 or TRBD2 (6 bases each). This CDR3 contains 14 residues. Trimming left V 2 bases short and J 7 bases short, with 15 bases between. The germline V gene encodes CDR1 SGHAT and CDR2 FQDESV (reference sequence). This CDR3 reads CASSLTWGALEQYF. In DNA form, the CDR3 reads TGTGCCAGCAGCTTAACCTGGGGGGCCCTAGAGCAGTACTTC.

This clone was seen only once. The chain couples TRBV7-8 to TRBJ2-1; unclear D gene. This CDR3 region has 14 residues. Trimming shortened V by 4 bases and J by 5 bases, and 12 bases separated the two germline ends. Germline V gene data show CDR1 as SGHVS and CDR2 as FQNEAQ. Here the CDR3 DNA reads TGTGCCAGCAGCTCCACGCCGAGTGACAATGAGCAGTTCTTC. It translates to CASSSTPSDNEQFF.

V gene TRBV7-2 combines with J gene TRBJ1-1; TRBD1 matches 8 bases. The junction had 7 bases not matched to a gene; V was cut back by 2 bases and J by 11 bases. Germline CDR1 and CDR2: SGHTA and FQGNSA. CDR3 length: 13 amino acids. This chain's CDR3 is CASSLQGQEEAFF. The DNA of the CDR3 is TGTGCCAGCAGCTTACAGGGACAGGAAGAGGCTTTCTTT.